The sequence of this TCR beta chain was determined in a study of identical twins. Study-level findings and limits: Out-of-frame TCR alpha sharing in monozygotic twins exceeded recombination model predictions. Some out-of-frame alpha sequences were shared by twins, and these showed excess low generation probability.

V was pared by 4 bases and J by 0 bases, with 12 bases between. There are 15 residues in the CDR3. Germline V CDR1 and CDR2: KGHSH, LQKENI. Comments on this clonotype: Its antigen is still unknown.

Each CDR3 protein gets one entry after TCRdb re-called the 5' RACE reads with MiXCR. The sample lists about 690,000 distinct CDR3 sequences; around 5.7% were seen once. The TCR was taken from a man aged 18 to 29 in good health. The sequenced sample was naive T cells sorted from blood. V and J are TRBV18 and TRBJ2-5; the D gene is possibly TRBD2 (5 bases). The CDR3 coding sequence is TGTGCCAGCTCACTACAGCAAGCGGACCAAGAGACCCAGTACTTC. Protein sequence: CASSLQQADQETQYF.